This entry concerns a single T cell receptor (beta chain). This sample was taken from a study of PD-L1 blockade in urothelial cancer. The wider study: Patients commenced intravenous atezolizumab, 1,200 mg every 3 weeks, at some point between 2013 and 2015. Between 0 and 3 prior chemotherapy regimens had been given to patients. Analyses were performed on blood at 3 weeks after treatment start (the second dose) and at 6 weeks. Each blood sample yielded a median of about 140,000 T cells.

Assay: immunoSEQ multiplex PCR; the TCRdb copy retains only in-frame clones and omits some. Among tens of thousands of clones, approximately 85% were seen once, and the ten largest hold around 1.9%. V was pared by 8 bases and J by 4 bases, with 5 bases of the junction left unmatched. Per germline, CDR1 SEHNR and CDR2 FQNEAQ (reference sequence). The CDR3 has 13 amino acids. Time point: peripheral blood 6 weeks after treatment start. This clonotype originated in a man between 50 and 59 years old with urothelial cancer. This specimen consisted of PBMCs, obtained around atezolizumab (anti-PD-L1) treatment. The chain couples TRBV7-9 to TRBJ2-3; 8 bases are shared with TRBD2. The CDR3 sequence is CASRGGRADTQYF. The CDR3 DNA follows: TGTGCCAGCCGGGGGGGGAGGGCAGATACGCAGTATTTT.